This TCR beta chain was identified in a study of blood T cell repertoires in COVID-19. Study as a whole: Donors in the United States, Italy and Spain gave samples during acute or convalescent COVID-19. The analysed material was cDNA or gDNA that came from T cells, B-cell-depleted T cells, or PBMCs.

Trimming left V 2 bases short and J 5 bases short, with 13 bases between. This CDR3 comprises 14 residues. Germline V CDR1 and CDR2: SNHLY, FYNNEI. This clone was counted many times. Original analysis: How many nucleated cells were present was estimated from reference gene primer amplification. TCRdb's copy holds only in-frame clones and misses some; the assay was immunoSEQ multiplex PCR. V, J and clone size are taken as reported in that table, and D and trimming were inferred from the DNA itself. The sample holds about 230,000 clones, approximately 90% seen once. Patients from Seattle were sampled longitudinally, starting during active infection.

The sample was peripheral blood. This TCR was recovered from a man between 50 and 59 years old with COVID-19, enrolled during active disease. The genes are TRBV2 and TRBJ2-7; TRBD1 is a possible D gene (6 bases). CDR3 coding DNA: TGTGCCAGCAGTGAAAGTACAGGGACCGACGAGCAGTACTTC. Protein: CASSESTGTDEQYF.